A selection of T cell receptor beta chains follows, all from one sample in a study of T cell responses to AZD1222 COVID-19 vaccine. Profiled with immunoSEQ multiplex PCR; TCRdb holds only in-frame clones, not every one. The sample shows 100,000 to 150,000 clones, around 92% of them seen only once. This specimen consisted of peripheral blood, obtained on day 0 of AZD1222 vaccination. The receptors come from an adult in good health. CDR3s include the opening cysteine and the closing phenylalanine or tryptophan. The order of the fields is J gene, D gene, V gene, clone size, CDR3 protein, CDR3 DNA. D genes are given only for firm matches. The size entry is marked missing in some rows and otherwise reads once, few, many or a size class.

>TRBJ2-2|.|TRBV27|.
CASSLYGGVGELFF
TGTGCCAGCAGTTTATACGGGGGAGTCGGGGAGCTGTTTTTT
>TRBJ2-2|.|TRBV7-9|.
CASSLGSANTGELFF
TGTGCCAGCAGCTTAGGGTCGGCGAACACCGGGGAGCTGTTTTTT
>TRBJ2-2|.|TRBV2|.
CASTWGSGGLVDTGELFF
TGTGCCAGCACTTGGGGGTCAGGGGGACTCGTTGACACCGGGGAGCTGTTTTTT
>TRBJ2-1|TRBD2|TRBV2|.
CASSLSGGSYNEQFF
TGTGCCAGCAGTCTTAGCGGGGGCTCCTACAATGAGCAGTTCTTC
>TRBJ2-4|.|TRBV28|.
CASSFAGVRNIQYF
TGTGCCAGCAGTTTCGCAGGGGTGAGGAACATTCAGTACTTC
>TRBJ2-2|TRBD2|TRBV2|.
CASSEAIGLVNTGELFF
TGTGCCAGCAGTGAAGCGATTGGACTAGTTAACACCGGGGAGCTGTTTTTT
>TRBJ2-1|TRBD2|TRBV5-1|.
CASSLEGASGVYNEQFF
TGCGCCAGCAGCTTGGAAGGGGCTAGCGGGGTTTACAATGAGCAGTTCTTC
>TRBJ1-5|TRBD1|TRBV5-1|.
CASSSGQGGQPQHF
TGCGCCAGCAGCTCCGGACAGGGGGGTCAGCCCCAGCATTTT
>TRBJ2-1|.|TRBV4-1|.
CASSQDGQIYNEQFF
TGCGCCAGCAGCCAAGACGGACAGATCTACAATGAGCAGTTCTTC
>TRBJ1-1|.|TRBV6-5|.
CASSYPERGNTEAFF
TGTGCCAGCAGTTATCCTGAGAGGGGAAACACTGAAGCTTTCTTT
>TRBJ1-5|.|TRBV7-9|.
CASRPDGSNQPQHF
TGTGCCAGCAGACCCGACGGGAGCAATCAGCCCCAGCATTTT
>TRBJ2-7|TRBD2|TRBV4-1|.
CASSQALAGFYEQYF
TGCGCCAGCAGCCAAGCACTAGCGGGCTTCTACGAGCAGTACTTC
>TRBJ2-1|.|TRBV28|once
CASKLGGVSYNEQFF
TGTGCCAGCAAACTGGGCGGGGTGTCCTACAATGAGCAGTTCTTC
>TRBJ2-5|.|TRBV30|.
CAWSGGATSSETQYF
TGTGCCTGGAGTGGGGGGGCGACTAGCTCGGAGACCCAGTACTTC
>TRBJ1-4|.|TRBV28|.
CASSAPVKGGEKLFF
TGTGCCAGCAGTGCGCCGGTTAAAGGAGGAGAAAAACTGTTTTTT
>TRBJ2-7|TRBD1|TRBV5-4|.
CASSRDSFYEQYF
TGTGCCAGCAGCCGGGACAGCTTCTACGAGCAGTACTTC
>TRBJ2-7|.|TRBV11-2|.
CASSRWYEQYF
TGTGCCAGCAGCCGATGGTACGAGCAGTACTTC
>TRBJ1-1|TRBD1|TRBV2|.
CASSERHRGEAFF
TGTGCCAGCAGTGAAAGGCACAGGGGCGAAGCTTTCTTT
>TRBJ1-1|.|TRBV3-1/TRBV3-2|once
CASSQDQGTEAFF
TGTGCCAGCAGCCAAGATCAAGGGACTGAAGCTTTCTTT
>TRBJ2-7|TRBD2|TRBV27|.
CASSLVISAGGPSYEQYF
TGTGCCAGCAGTTTGGTTATCAGTGCGGGAGGGCCTTCGTACGAGCAGTACTTC
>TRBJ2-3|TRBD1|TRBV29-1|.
CSARQGRRTDTQYF
TGCAGCGCTCGACAGGGAAGGAGGACAGATACGCAGTATTTT
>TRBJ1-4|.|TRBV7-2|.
CASSLAGFREKLFF
TGTGCCAGCAGCTTAGCAGGGTTTCGCGAAAAACTGTTTTTT
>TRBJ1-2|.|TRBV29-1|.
CSVLAQVEGYGYTF
TGCAGCGTACTGGCACAGGTGGAAGGGTATGGCTACACCTTC
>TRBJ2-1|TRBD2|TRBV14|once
CASSQIAGGTRLYNEQFF
TGTGCCAGCAGCCAAATTGCCGGCGGGACTAGGCTCTACAATGAGCAGTTCTTC
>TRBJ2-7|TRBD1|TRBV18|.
CASSPPSRQGNYEQYF
TGTGCCAGCTCACCGCCCTCCCGACAGGGAAACTACGAGCAGTACTTC
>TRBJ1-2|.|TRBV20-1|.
CSAQGRGYTF
TGCAGTGCACAGGGACGTGGCTACACCTTC
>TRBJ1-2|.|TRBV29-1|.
CSVVREPYGYTF
TGCAGCGTTGTTCGGGAACCCTATGGCTACACCTTC
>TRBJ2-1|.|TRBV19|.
CASSIRAPRLGEQFF
TGTGCCAGTAGTATTAGGGCCCCCAGGTTAGGTGAGCAGTTCTTC
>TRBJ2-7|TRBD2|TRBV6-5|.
CASSNPGGNSYEQYF
TGTGCCAGCAGCAACCCGGGAGGGAACTCCTACGAGCAGTACTTC
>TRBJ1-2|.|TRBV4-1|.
CASSQDGGGAYYGYTF
TGCGCCAGCAGCCAAGATGGGGGCGGGGCATACTATGGCTACACCTTC
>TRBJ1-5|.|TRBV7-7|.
CASSLAVNQPQHF
TGTGCCAGCAGCTTAGCGGTCAATCAGCCCCAGCATTTT
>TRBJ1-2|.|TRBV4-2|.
CASSHQGGNGYTF
TGTGCCAGCAGCCACCAAGGGGGAAATGGCTACACCTTC
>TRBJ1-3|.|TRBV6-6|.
CASSPHHRAGGSSGNTIYF
TGTGCCAGCAGTCCACACCATCGGGCTGGGGGCTCGTCTGGAAACACCATATATTTT
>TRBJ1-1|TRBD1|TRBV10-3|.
CAISALTGMNTEAFF
TGTGCCATCAGTGCCCTGACAGGGATGAACACTGAAGCTTTCTTT
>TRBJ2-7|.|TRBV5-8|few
CASSLFSEQYF
TGTGCCAGCAGCTTATTCTCCGAGCAGTACTTC
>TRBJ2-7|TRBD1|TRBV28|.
CASSGQVPSYEQYF
TGTGCCAGCAGCGGACAGGTTCCCTCCTACGAGCAGTACTTC